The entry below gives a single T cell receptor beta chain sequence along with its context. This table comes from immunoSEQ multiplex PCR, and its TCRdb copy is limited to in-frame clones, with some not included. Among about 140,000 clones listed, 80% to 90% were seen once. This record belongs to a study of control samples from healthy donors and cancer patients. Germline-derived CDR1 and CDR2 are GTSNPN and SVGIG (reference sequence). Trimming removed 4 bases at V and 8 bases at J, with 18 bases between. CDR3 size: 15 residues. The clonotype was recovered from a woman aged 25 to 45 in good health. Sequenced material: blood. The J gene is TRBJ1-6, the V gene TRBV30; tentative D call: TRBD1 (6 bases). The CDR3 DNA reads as TGTGCCTGGAAAAGGAGTACGCCAGGGGATTCACCCCTCCACTTT. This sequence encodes CAWKRSTPGDSPLHF.